These 25 T cell receptor beta chains were all obtained from the same sample, sequenced in a study of T cells in Graves' hyperthyroidism and ophthalmopathy. It was RNA transcripts that yielded the amplified TCR beta CDR3 regions. First-round RT-PCR targeting the TCR CDR3 was performed with the HTBI primer set. MiXCR, run by TCRdb on the multiplex PCR reads, gives a single entry per CDR3 protein. The data show approximately 420,000 distinct CDR3 sequences, about 13% seen once. Sequenced sample: blood. The source of these receptors is a young woman with Graves' hyperthyroidism.

The table lists this clonotype with many counts. The chain recombines TRBV12-3 or TRBV12-4 with TRBJ1-5, with D perhaps matching TRBD1 (5 bases). There are 14 residues in the CDR3. With 4 bases removed from V and 0 bases from J, the gap between germline ends came to 7 bases. The CDR3 DNA follows: TGTGCCAGCAGTTCCAGGGTTAGCAATCAGCCCCAGCATTTT. Translating it yields CASSSRVSNQPQHF.

This clonotype came up many times. The V gene is TRBV12-3 or TRBV12-4, the J gene TRBJ1-1; 7 bases align to TRBD1. The CDR3 extends over 14 amino acids. The V and J ends lost 5 bases and 2 bases, in that order; junction bases with no gene match: 5. DNA of the CDR3: TGTGCCAGCAGTCGGACAGGAGGAAACACTGAAGCTTTCTTT. Residues: CASSRTGGNTEAFF.

This clonotype appeared many times. This chain connects TRBV28 to TRBJ2-3; 7 positions match TRBD1. The CDR3 has 15 residues. V was clipped by 3 bases and J by 4 bases; unmatched bases: 7. CDR1 and CDR2 from the germline V gene are MDHEN and SYDVKM. The CDR3, as DNA: TGTGCCAGCAGTTTGGTGACAGGGCGAGCAGATACGCAGTATTTT. Amino acid sequence: CASSLVTGRADTQYF.

The chain combines TRBV15 with TRBJ2-7; 8 positions match TRBD2. Trimming at V came to 5 bases and at J to 2 bases, leaving 5 bases not matched to a gene. Looked up from germline, CDR1 is LNHNV and CDR2 is YYDKDF (reference sequence). The CDR3 has 14 residues. CDR3 residues: CATSVERETYEQYF. The CDR3 nucleotides are TGTGCCACCAGCGTTGAGCGGGAGACCTACGAGCAGTACTTC.

A remark on this clonotype: A much larger clone differs from this one at a single base, so this may be a read error. This chain uses TRBV3-1 with TRBJ2-1; no clear D gene. The CDR3 contains 13 residues. Germline V gene data show CDR1 as LGHDT and CDR2 as YNNKEL (reference sequence). V was shortened by 4 bases and J by 6 bases, with 10 bases between the two germline ends. CDR3 sequence (DNA): TGTGCCAGCAGCCTAGCCTATACCAATGAGCAGTTCTTC. Translation: CASSLAYTNEQFF.

This clonotype was counted between two and nine times. The chain carries TRBV20-1 and TRBJ2-5; 13 positions match TRBD2. The CDR3 is made up of 14 amino acids. The trim removed 3 bases at V and 2 bases at J, leaving 0 bases unmatched. CDR1 is DFQATT, CDR2 SNEGSKA, per germline (reference sequence). The CDR3 sequence is CSARGLAGQETQYF. CDR3 coding DNA: TGCAGTGCTAGGGGACTAGCGGGACAAGAGACCCAGTACTTC.

This clonotype was detected many times. The chain is built from TRBV30 and TRBJ2-3, with D perhaps matching TRBD2 (6 bases). This CDR3 is 14 amino acids long. In germline, CDR1 is GTSNPN, CDR2 SVGIG (reference sequence). Trimming pared 2 bases from V and 4 bases from J, leaving 13 bases between. The CDR3: CAWSTGGGADTQYF. CDR3 bases: TGTGCCTGGAGTACTGGGGGAGGCGCAGATACGCAGTATTTT.

This clonotype showed up many times. The rearrangement joins TRBV28 to TRBJ1-1; 7 bases align to TRBD1. V gave up 1 base and J gave up 0 bases; unmatched junction bases: 5. Germline V CDR1 and CDR2: MDHEN, SYDVKM. CDR3 length: 16 amino acids. This CDR3 is CASSLFGRGMNTEAFF. The CDR3 DNA follows: TGTGCCAGCAGTTTATTTGGCAGGGGGATGAACACTGAAGCTTTCTTT.

There are many counts of this clonotype. As DNA, the CDR3 is TGTGCCAGCAGCTTCCTACAGAAAAATTCACCCCTCCACTTT. Encoded protein: CASSFLQKNSPLHF. The chain links TRBV11-2 to TRBJ1-6, with D uncertain. Deletions cut 3 bases from V and 7 bases from J, with 10 bases between. The germline CDR1 and CDR2 sequences are SGHAT and FQNNGV. The CDR3 contains 14 residues.

The chain is built from TRBV3-1 and TRBJ2-1; D gene uncertain. The CDR3 is made up of 14 amino acids. Germline-derived CDR1 and CDR2 are LGHDT and YNNKEL (reference sequence). With 1 base removed from V and 6 bases from J, the gap between germline ends came to 10 bases. The chain's CDR3 is CASSQGLYPNEQFF. The CDR3 coding sequence is TGTGCCAGCAGCCAAGGTCTGTACCCCAATGAGCAGTTCTTC.

This chain joins TRBV5-4 and TRBJ1-5, with 7 bases fitting TRBD1. V gave up 4 bases and J gave up 5 bases; unmatched junction bases: 3. From germline, CDR1 is SGHNT and CDR2 YYREEE (reference sequence). The CDR3 is 13 amino acids. The CDR3, as DNA: TGTGCCAGCAGCCAGGGGGGCGATCAGCCCCAGCATTTT. This codes for CASSQGGDQPQHF.

This chain links TRBV9 with TRBJ2-5; D assignment may be TRBD1 or TRBD2 (6 bases each). V was clipped by 0 bases and J by 3 bases, with 15 bases between them. This CDR3 region has 16 residues. Germline V CDR1 and CDR2: SGDLS, YYNGEE. CDR3 DNA sequence: TGTGCCAGCAGCGTAGAGCTCAGGGGCGGGAAAGAGACCCAGTACTTC. Its protein is CASSVELRGGKETQYF.

This clonotype was counted at least ten times. V and J are TRBV7-6 and TRBJ1-1, with 9 positions matching TRBD1. Germline CDR1 SGHVS, CDR2 FNYEAQ. Trimming at V came to 5 bases and at J to 3 bases, leaving 4 bases not matched to a gene. The CDR3 consists of 14 residues. This CDR3 is CASSAGQGDTEAFF. The CDR3 coding sequence is TGTGCCAGCAGCGCGGGACAGGGCGACACTGAAGCTTTCTTT.

In this sample, this clonotype turned up many times. This rearrangement joins TRBV20-1 to TRBJ2-3, with a possible D match to TRBD1 (5 bases). The V gene's germline CDR1 is DFQATT and CDR2 SNEGSKA (reference sequence). This CDR3 region has 16 residues. Deletions cut 4 bases from V and 1 base from J, with 18 bases between. In nucleotides, the CDR3 is TGCAGTGCTACCTCCCCCCGGACACCTCGCACAGATACGCAGTATTTT. It yields the protein CSATSPRTPRTDTQYF.

The J gene is TRBJ1-1, the V gene TRBV10-3; D gene ambiguous. Germline lookup yields CDR1 ENHRY and CDR2 SYGVKD. V was cut by 3 bases and J by 1 base, with 9 bases left in between. CDR3 length: 14 residues. In nucleotides, the CDR3 is TGTGCCATCAGTGACTACGAGGGGAACACTGAAGCTTTCTTT. Translated, it gives CAISDYEGNTEAFF.

This clonotype was counted only a few times. The rearrangement links TRBV7-2 to TRBJ1-6; TRBD1 matches 7 bases. J lost 6 bases, V lost 1 base, and 6 bases had no gene match. The CDR3 runs 16 residues. Germline assignment: CDR1 SGHTA and CDR2 FQGNSA. The CDR3 region has the DNA TGTGCCAGCAGCTTAGTTCCGGGACAGAGTAATTCACCCCTCCACTTT. It yields the protein CASSLVPGQSNSPLHF.

This clonotype was observed many times. The V gene is TRBV7-2, the J gene TRBJ2-2; D is ambiguous. The V end lost 2 bases, the J end lost 2 bases, and 12 bases lay between the germline ends. The length of the CDR3 is 16 residues. In germline, CDR1 is SGHTA, CDR2 FQGNSA. In nucleotides, the CDR3 is TGTGCCAGCAGCTTACACTTGAGAGTAAACACCGGGGAGCTGTTTTTT. This codes for CASSLHLRVNTGELFF.

In its sample, this clonotype was seen many times. The rearrangement uses TRBV2 and TRBJ2-2; D possibly matches TRBD1 or TRBD2 (5 bases each). In germline, CDR1 is SNHLY, CDR2 FYNNEI. This CDR3 has 15 amino acids. V dropped 8 bases and J dropped 5 bases, with 18 bases sitting between them. The CDR3 sequence: CASSGTRAWTGELFF. The CDR3 DNA reads as TGTGCCAGCTCCGGGACCCGAGCATGGACCGGGGAGCTGTTTTTT.

The CDR3 protein is CAWSVGVGLGTGELFF. The CDR3 DNA reads as TGTGCCTGGAGTGTAGGAGTAGGGCTGGGCACCGGGGAGCTGTTTTTT. The genes are TRBV30 and TRBJ2-2; no clear D. The CDR3 covers 16 residues. V dropped 0 bases and J dropped 4 bases, with 15 bases sitting between them. The V gene's germline CDR1 is GTSNPN and CDR2 SVGIG (reference sequence).

This clonotype was seen at least ten times. V usage is TRBV28 and J usage is TRBJ1-5, with a weak D call TRBD1 (5 bases). Trimming stripped 2 bases from V and 6 bases from J, with 14 bases between. CDR3 length equals 15 residues. CDR1 is MDHEN, CDR2 SYDVKM, per germline. This CDR3 reads CASSLVLGTGQPQHF. The CDR3 region has the DNA TGTGCCAGCAGTTTAGTGTTGGGGACGGGTCAGCCCCAGCATTTT.

A word on this clonotype: A read error may account for a junction end that differs from germline. The chain employs TRBV7-2 and TRBJ2-7; 7 positions match TRBD1. The CDR3 extends over 13 amino acids. Germline CDR1 reads SGHTA; CDR2 reads FQGNSA. The DNA for the CDR3 is TGTGCCAGCAGCGGACAGGCCGACTACGGGCAGTACTTC. It specifies CASSGQADYGQYF.

In its sample, this clonotype was seen many times. The V gene is TRBV30, the J gene TRBJ2-7; D is ambiguous. Germline loops: CDR1 GTSNPN, CDR2 SVGIG (reference sequence). V gave up 1 base and J gave up 3 bases, with 4 bases separating them. The CDR3 totals 11 residues. CDR3 coding DNA: TGTGCCTGGAGTGGACTCTACGAGCAGTACTTC. This codes for CAWSGLYEQYF.

There are many counts of this clonotype. V usage is TRBV6-1 and J usage is TRBJ1-2; a possible D gene is TRBD1 (6 bases). The CDR3 extends over 13 amino acids. The germline gives CDR1 MNHNS, CDR2 SASEGT. Trimming took 4 bases from V and 3 from J, leaving 9 bases between them. As DNA, the CDR3 is TGTGCCAGCAGTGTAGGGGGGGACTATGGCTACACCTTC. As protein: CASSVGGDYGYTF.

This clonotype showed up many times. The chain employs TRBV2 and TRBJ1-5; 9 bases fit TRBD1. V gave up 4 bases and J gave up 4 bases; unmatched junction bases: 5. The CDR3 is 15 residues long. Looked up from germline, CDR1 is SNHLY and CDR2 is FYNNEI. CDR3 amino acids: CASSGMDRGNQPQHF. As DNA, the CDR3 is TGTGCCAGCAGTGGCATGGACAGGGGTAATCAGCCCCAGCATTTT.

This clonotype has just a few counts. The V and J genes are TRBV7-2 and TRBJ2-7; TRBD2 aligns across 9 bases. The CDR3 sequence is 15 residues long. J gave up 5 bases and V 2 bases, and 7 bases lay outside the gene matches. Germline CDR1 is SGHTA and CDR2 is FQGNSA. In DNA, the CDR3 is TGTGCCAGCAGCTTAATGGCGGGAGGGAGTAACGAGCAGTACTTC. Encoded protein: CASSLMAGGSNEQYF.